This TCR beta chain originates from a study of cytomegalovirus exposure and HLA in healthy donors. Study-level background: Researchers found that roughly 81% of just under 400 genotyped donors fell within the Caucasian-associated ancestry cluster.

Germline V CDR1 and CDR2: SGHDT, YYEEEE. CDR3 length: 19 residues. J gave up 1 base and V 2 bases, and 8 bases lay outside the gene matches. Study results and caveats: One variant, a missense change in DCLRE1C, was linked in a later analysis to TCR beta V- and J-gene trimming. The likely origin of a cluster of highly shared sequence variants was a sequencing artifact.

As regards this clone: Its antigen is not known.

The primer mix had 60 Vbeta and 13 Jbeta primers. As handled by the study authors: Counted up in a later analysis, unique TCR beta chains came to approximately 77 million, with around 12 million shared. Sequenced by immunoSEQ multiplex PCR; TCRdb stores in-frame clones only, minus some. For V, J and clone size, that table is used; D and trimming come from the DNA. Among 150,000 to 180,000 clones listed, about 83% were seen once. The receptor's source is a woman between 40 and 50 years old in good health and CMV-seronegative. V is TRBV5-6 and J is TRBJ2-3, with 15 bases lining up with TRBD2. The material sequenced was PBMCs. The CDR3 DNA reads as TGTGCCAGCAGCTTTGAGGGACTAGCGGGAGGCCGGGGCACAGATACGCAGTATTTT. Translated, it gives CASSFEGLAGGRGTDTQYF.